A selection of T cell receptor beta chains follows, all from one sample in a study of identical twins. TCRdb ran MiXCR on the 5' RACE reads and lists one entry per CDR3 protein. This table has some 500,000 distinct CDR3 sequences, more than 13% appearing once. The sample was also linked to a second study, of yellow fever vaccine responses in identical twins.

Sequenced sample: CD4+ T cells sorted from blood. These receptors all stem from a woman aged 18-30 years in good health. CDR3s include the opening cysteine and the closing phenylalanine or tryptophan. D genes are given only for firm matches. The listing skips clone size in some rows; elsewhere it reads once, few, many or a size class.

J: TRBJ2-1
V: TRBV7-3
size: -
D: -
DNA: TGTGCCAGCAGCTTAACAGGGGGGGCGGGCACGTCTGAGCAGTTCTTC
CDR3: CASSLTGGAGTSEQFF

J: TRBJ2-5
V: TRBV7-2
size: few
D: -
DNA: TGTGCCAGCAGCTCCTACCAAGAGACCCAGTACTTC
CDR3: CASSSYQETQYF

J: TRBJ2-1
V: TRBV7-3
size: -
D: TRBD2
DNA: TGTGCCAGCAGCCCCCGGACTAGCGGGGGGGGTAATGAGCAGTTCTTC
CDR3: CASSPRTSGGGNEQFF

J: TRBJ2-1
V: TRBV24-1
size: many
D: TRBD2
DNA: TGTGCCACCAGTGATCCCACTAGCGGCCTCTCCTACAATGAGCAGTTCTTC
CDR3: CATSDPTSGLSYNEQFF

J: TRBJ1-5
V: TRBV12-3/TRBV12-4
size: few
D: -
DNA: TGTGCCAGCAGTGCCTCGGGTAAGGGTGGCCAGCCCCAGCATTTT
CDR3: CASSASGKGGQPQHF

J: TRBJ2-3
V: TRBV28
size: few
D: -
DNA: TGTGCCAGCAGTTTAGAGGGGAAAGGCACAGATACGCAGTATTTT
CDR3: CASSLEGKGTDTQYF

J: TRBJ2-1
V: TRBV28
size: -
D: -
DNA: TGTGCCAGCAGTTTTTCGGGGCCCCGCAATGAGCAATTCTTC
CDR3: CASSFSGPRNEQFF

J: TRBJ2-7
V: TRBV23-1
size: -
D: -
DNA: TGCGCCAGCAGTCACCCCTGTGAGGCCTACGAGCAGTACTTC
CDR3: CASSHPCEAYEQYF

J: TRBJ2-3
V: TRBV7-2
size: -
D: -
DNA: TGTGCCAGCAGAGAGGGGACGAAAGATACGCAGTATTTT
CDR3: CASREGTKDTQYF

J: TRBJ1-5
V: TRBV6-2/TRBV6-3
size: many
D: -
DNA: TGTGCCAGCAGTCGACAGGGCAATCAGCCCCAGCATTTT
CDR3: CASSRQGNQPQHF

J: TRBJ1-3
V: TRBV20-1
size: few
D: -
DNA: TGCAGTGCCAATAGGAGGGAAACTGGAAACACCATATATTTT
CDR3: CSANRRETGNTIYF

J: TRBJ2-1
V: TRBV27
size: -
D: -
DNA: TGTGCCAGCAGTTGGGTTAGATACAATGAGCAGTTCTTC
CDR3: CASSWVRYNEQFF

J: TRBJ2-7
V: TRBV3-1
size: many
D: -
DNA: TGTGCCAGCAGCCAAGTTGACGAATACGAGCAGTACTTC
CDR3: CASSQVDEYEQYF

J: TRBJ2-1
V: TRBV10-3
size: few
D: -
DNA: TGTGCCATCAGTCGGACCTACGGGGATGAGCAGTTCTTC
CDR3: CAISRTYGDEQFF

J: TRBJ2-1
V: TRBV20-1
size: -
D: -
DNA: TGCAGTGCTAAGCAGGGTCTCGGGGACAATGAGCAGTTCTTC
CDR3: CSAKQGLGDNEQFF

J: TRBJ2-7
V: TRBV7-9
size: few
D: -
DNA: TGTGCCAGCAGCTTAGCCGCAGGGTTTTACGAGCAGTACTTC
CDR3: CASSLAAGFYEQYF

J: TRBJ2-5
V: TRBV15
size: few
D: -
DNA: TGTGCCACCAGCAGAGATACTGGACAAGGGGAAGAGACCCAGTACTTC
CDR3: CATSRDTGQGEETQYF

J: TRBJ2-2
V: TRBV19
size: -
D: -
DNA: TGTGCCAGTAGTGCACAGGGAAGGGCCGGGGAGCTGTTTTTT
CDR3: CASSAQGRAGELFF

J: TRBJ2-5
V: TRBV29-1
size: few
D: TRBD1
DNA: TGCAGCGCAGGGACAGAACCTTGGGAGACCCAGTACTTC
CDR3: CSAGTEPWETQYF

J: TRBJ2-1
V: TRBV10-3
size: few
D: -
DNA: TGTGCCATCAGCACCCGACAGCGCTCCTACAATGAGCAGTTCTTC
CDR3: CAISTRQRSYNEQFF

J: TRBJ1-5
V: TRBV5-5
size: few
D: TRBD1
DNA: TGTGCCAGCAGCACGGGGACAGGGGTAAATCAGCCCCAGCATTTT
CDR3: CASSTGTGVNQPQHF

J: TRBJ2-2
V: TRBV29-1
size: few
D: -
DNA: TGCAGCGTCCAACGACTGACTACCGGGGAGCTGTTTTTT
CDR3: CSVQRLTTGELFF

J: TRBJ2-3
V: TRBV7-2
size: many
D: TRBD1
DNA: TGTGCCAGCAGCTTGAGTGGGACAGGGACAGATACGCAGTATTTT
CDR3: CASSLSGTGTDTQYF

J: TRBJ2-2
V: TRBV7-9
size: many
D: -
DNA: TGTGCCAGCAGGTTGAGTAGTGAAACCGGGGAGCTGTTTTTT
CDR3: CASRLSSETGELFF

J: TRBJ2-7
V: TRBV11-1
size: -
D: TRBD2
DNA: TGTGCCAGCAGCTTGGAGCGGGGCTGGGGGAACGAGCAGTACTTC
CDR3: CASSLERGWGNEQYF

J: TRBJ2-1
V: TRBV29-1
size: few
D: -
DNA: TGCAGCGCCTCCGACGGGAGAAGTCACAATGAGCAGTTCTTC
CDR3: CSASDGRSHNEQFF

J: TRBJ2-7
V: TRBV6-1
size: few
D: -
DNA: TGTGCCAGCAGAGGAGTAGGAGAGCGATACGAGCAGTACTTC
CDR3: CASRGVGERYEQYF

J: TRBJ2-1
V: TRBV7-9
size: few
D: -
DNA: TGTGCCAGCAGCCCGGATCAGGGTTTCTCTGAGCAGTTCTTC
CDR3: CASSPDQGFSEQFF

J: TRBJ2-3
V: TRBV28
size: few
D: TRBD2
DNA: TGTGCCAGCACGCATGCGGGGGGAGTCAAGTCAGATACGCAGTATTTT
CDR3: CASTHAGGVKSDTQYF

J: TRBJ2-2
V: TRBV7-2
size: -
D: -
DNA: TGTGCCAGCAGCTTAGGACGGACCACCGGGGAGCTGTTTTTT
CDR3: CASSLGRTTGELFF

J: TRBJ2-7
V: TRBV5-1
size: -
D: -
DNA: TGCGCCAGCAGCTTGGAAGGGTTGGGTGTTATTGACGAGCAGTACTTC
CDR3: CASSLEGLGVIDEQYF

J: TRBJ1-2
V: TRBV6-2/TRBV6-3
size: few
D: -
DNA: TGTGCCAGCAGGACGACAGCTGGCTATGGCTACACCTTC
CDR3: CASRTTAGYGYTF

J: TRBJ2-7
V: TRBV24-1
size: few
D: -
DNA: TGTGCCACCAGTGACTCCGACAGGTCCGGCGAGCAGTACTTC
CDR3: CATSDSDRSGEQYF

J: TRBJ2-2
V: TRBV12-3/TRBV12-4
size: many
D: -
DNA: TGTGCCAGCACTACTACAGGGATGGACACCGGGGAGCTGTTTTTT
CDR3: CASTTTGMDTGELFF

J: TRBJ2-2
V: TRBV5-1
size: -
D: -
DNA: TGCGCCAGCAGCCTCGCGGTCAACACCGGGGAGCTGTTTTTT
CDR3: CASSLAVNTGELFF

J: TRBJ2-2
V: TRBV10-3
size: -
D: TRBD2
DNA: TGTGCCATCACCGGGGGACTAAAAGGCGGGGAGCTGTTTTTT
CDR3: CAITGGLKGGELFF

J: TRBJ2-7
V: TRBV20-1
size: -
D: -
DNA: TGCAGTGCCAAAGGGGGGAGTTCCTACGAGCAGTACTTC
CDR3: CSAKGGSSYEQYF

J: TRBJ1-2
V: TRBV6-1
size: -
D: -
DNA: TGTGCCAGCAGTGAAGGAGGACTCAACTATGGCTACACCTTC
CDR3: CASSEGGLNYGYTF

J: TRBJ2-7
V: TRBV6-1
size: -
D: TRBD2
DNA: TGTGCCAGCAGTCCTCGGACTAGCGCTACCTACGAGCAGTACTTC
CDR3: CASSPRTSATYEQYF

J: TRBJ2-3
V: TRBV24-1
size: -
D: TRBD1
DNA: TGTGCCACCAGTGAGCCTGGACAGGTCTTTGGTACGCAGTATTTT
CDR3: CATSEPGQVFGTQYF

J: TRBJ1-2
V: TRBV9
size: -
D: -
DNA: TGTGCCAGCAGCGTAGGGGTTGGCGGCTACACCTTC
CDR3: CASSVGVGGYTF

J: TRBJ2-2
V: TRBV12-3/TRBV12-4
size: -
D: TRBD1
DNA: TGTGCCAGCATTCAAGGGGGCTATTATAACACCGGGGAGCTGTTTTTT
CDR3: CASIQGGYYNTGELFF

J: TRBJ1-5
V: TRBV29-1
size: many
D: -
DNA: TGCAGCGTTGTCACGGGCAATCAGCCCCAGCATTTT
CDR3: CSVVTGNQPQHF

J: TRBJ2-2
V: TRBV9
size: -
D: TRBD1
DNA: TGTGCCAGCAGCACCCGCCGGACAGGGCCTAACACCGGGGAGCTGTTTTTT
CDR3: CASSTRRTGPNTGELFF

J: TRBJ2-1
V: TRBV5-1
size: -
D: TRBD2
DNA: TGCGCCAGCAGCCCTAGGACTAGCGGGAGGCCTGAAACCAGGGCCTACAATGAGCAGTTCTTC
CDR3: CASSPRTSGRPETRAYNEQFF

J: TRBJ2-2
V: TRBV28
size: once
D: -
DNA: TGTGCCAGCAGACTAAGAGTCGGGGAGCTGTTTTTT
CDR3: CASRLRVGELFF

J: TRBJ2-5
V: TRBV7-2
size: once
D: -
DNA: TGTGCCAGCAGCCCGGGGAGAGGCAGCGTTCAAGAGACCCAGTACTTC
CDR3: CASSPGRGSVQETQYF

J: TRBJ2-7
V: TRBV20-1
size: -
D: TRBD2
DNA: TGCAGTGCGGCCGGGACTAGCTCCAACGAGCAGTACTTC
CDR3: CSAAGTSSNEQYF

J: TRBJ2-7
V: TRBV6-1
size: -
D: TRBD2
DNA: TGTGCCAGCACCGAGGCTAGCGGTGCGGGCGAGCAGTACTTC
CDR3: CASTEASGAGEQYF

J: TRBJ1-6
V: TRBV20-1
size: few
D: TRBD1
DNA: TGCAGTGCTGGGAGACAGGGAAAGGTTGGGTCACCCCTCCACTTT
CDR3: CSAGRQGKVGSPLHF

J: TRBJ2-1
V: TRBV7-9
size: many
D: -
DNA: TGTGCCAGCAGCGTCGGTGGCAGCTACAATGAGCAGTTCTTC
CDR3: CASSVGGSYNEQFF

J: TRBJ2-5
V: TRBV25-1
size: few
D: -
DNA: TGTGCCAGCAGTGAACCGCAGGGTCTCCAAGAGACCCAGTACTTC
CDR3: CASSEPQGLQETQYF

J: TRBJ2-7
V: TRBV20-1
size: -
D: TRBD1
DNA: TGCAGTGCTGAAAGGGGGCTAAACTACGAGCAGTACTTC
CDR3: CSAERGLNYEQYF

J: TRBJ2-2
V: TRBV5-1
size: many
D: TRBD1
DNA: TGCGCCAGCAGCTTAAGACAGGGGAACACCGGGGAGCTGTTTTTT
CDR3: CASSLRQGNTGELFF

J: TRBJ2-2
V: TRBV7-2
size: -
D: -
DNA: TGTGCCAGCAGCCCCCCGCGGGGGCTGAACACCGGGGAGCTGTTTTTT
CDR3: CASSPPRGLNTGELFF